This TCR beta chain was documented in a study of T cells after yellow fever vaccination. General study findings and limits: Most primary-vaccination clones reappeared after the booster (just under 98% CD4, about 88% CD8).

The germline V gene has CDR1 SGHTA and CDR2 FQGNSA. There are 12 residues in the CDR3. V shed 8 bases and J shed 1 base, with 8 bases lying between them. This clonotype was picked up many times. Its antigen is currently unknown. A 5'RACE template-switching step, the method used to make TCR cDNA, added a universal primer site and UMIs. TCRdb independently ran MiXCR on the 5' RACE reads; one entry per CDR3 protein. The profile shows fewer than 400,000 distinct CDR3 sequences, under 7.5% of them singletons. The V call is TRBV7-2, the J call TRBJ2-5; no definite D call. This sample comprised PBMCs, obtained 5 days after the yellow fever booster vaccination. The receptor was derived from a man aged 30-40 years who received the YFV17D yellow fever vaccine. CDR3 sequence: CASAWGQETQYF. CDR3 in DNA: TGTGCCAGCGCTTGGGGCCAAGAGACCCAGTACTTC.